The clone carrying this T cell receptor beta chain was seen a handful of times. The CDR3 runs 12 residues. Deletions cut 8 bases from V and 4 bases from J, with 8 bases between. Germline V gives CDR1 KGHDR, CDR2 SFDVKD. The sample comes from a study of tumor and adjacent non-tumor tissue in lung cancer. Three rounds of nested PCR, following a modified ARM-PCR protocol, produced the TCRbeta library. TCRdb recomputed calls from the multiplex PCR reads with MiXCR, one row per CDR3 protein. The table includes about 60,000 distinct CDR3 sequences, about 55% detected once. The template was RNA from unsorted bulk tissue. This non-tumor lung sample came from over 3 cm beyond the tumor edge.

Source material: distant non-tumor lung tissue. The receptor was isolated from a man in his sixties or seventies with non-small cell lung cancer. The rearrangement uses TRBV24-1 and TRBJ1-5; D is unclear. The CDR3 bases are TGTGCCACCAATAGAGAAAATCAGCCCCAGCATTTT. Residues: CATNRENQPQHF.